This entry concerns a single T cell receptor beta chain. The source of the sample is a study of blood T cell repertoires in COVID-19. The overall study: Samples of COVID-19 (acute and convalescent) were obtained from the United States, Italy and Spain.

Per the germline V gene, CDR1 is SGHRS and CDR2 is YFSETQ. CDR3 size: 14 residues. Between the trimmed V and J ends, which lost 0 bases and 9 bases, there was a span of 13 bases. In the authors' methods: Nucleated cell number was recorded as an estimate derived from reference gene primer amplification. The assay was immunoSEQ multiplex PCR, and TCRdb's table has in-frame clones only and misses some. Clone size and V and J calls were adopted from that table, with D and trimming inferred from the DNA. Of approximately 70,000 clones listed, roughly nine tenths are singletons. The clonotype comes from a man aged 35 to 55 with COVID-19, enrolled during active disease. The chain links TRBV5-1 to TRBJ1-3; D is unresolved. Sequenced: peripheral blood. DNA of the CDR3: TGCGCCAGCAGCTTGGAGAGGGCCCGGGGCACCATATATTTT. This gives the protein CASSLERARGTIYF.